This passage covers 25 T cell receptor beta chains from one sample sequenced in a study of cytomegalovirus exposure and HLA in healthy donors. The PCR employed 60 Vbeta primers together with 13 Jbeta primers. Profiled with immunoSEQ multiplex PCR; TCRdb holds only in-frame clones, not every one. The profile shows about 150,000 clones, 60% to 80% of them singletons. Sequenced: PBMCs. The origin of the receptors is a woman in her 50s in good health and CMV-seropositive.

The chain uses TRBV9 and TRBJ2-3; 14 bases map to TRBD2. V was clipped by 3 bases and J by 11 bases; unmatched bases: 8. Germline V gene sequence: CDR1 SGDLS, CDR2 YYNGEE. The CDR3 spans 15 residues. The CDR3 protein is CASSDRLAGGMVQYF. CDR3 in DNA: TGTGCCAGCAGCGATCGACTAGCGGGGGGGATGGTGCAGTATTTT. Using reference TRBV9 and TRBJ2-3 for the parts outside the CDR3, the full variable domain is DSGVTQTPKHLITATGQRVTLRCSPRSGDLSVYWYQQSLDQGLQFLIQYYNGEERAKGNILERFSAQQFPDLHSELNLSSLELGDSALYFCASSDRLAGGMVQYFGPGTRLTVL.

The rearrangement links TRBV20-1 to TRBJ1-2, with no clear D. V lost 7 bases, J lost 4 bases, and 7 bases lay in between. CDR3 length: 10 amino acids. Per the germline V gene, CDR1 is DFQATT and CDR2 is SNEGSKA (reference sequence). CDR3 DNA sequence: TGCAGTGTGCCAGTCTATGGCTACACCTTC. This encodes CSVPVYGYTF.

V and J are TRBV27 and TRBJ1-1; D uncertain. Trimming cost V 5 bases and J 1 base, with 8 bases left between them. The CDR3 is made up of 13 amino acids. Per the germline V gene, CDR1 is MNHEY and CDR2 is SMNVEV (reference sequence). CDR3 bases: TGTGCCAGCAGTCAGAGGGCGAACACTGAAGCTTTCTTT. Amino acids: CASSQRANTEAFF.

The chain is built from TRBV29-1 and TRBJ2-1, with TRBD2 identical over 12 bases. From germline, CDR1 is SQVTM and CDR2 ANQGSEA. The trim removed 6 bases at V and 0 bases at J, leaving 3 bases unmatched. This CDR3 has 15 amino acids. CDR3 nucleotide sequence: TGCAGCGTGCTGACTAGCGGGGGCTCCTACAATGAGCAGTTCTTC. Protein: CSVLTSGGSYNEQFF.

The chain links TRBV29-1 to TRBJ2-2; 9 bases match TRBD2. This CDR3 spans 12 amino acids. Germline CDR1 reads SQVTM; CDR2 reads ANQGSEA. V was clipped by 8 bases and J by 6 bases; unmatched bases: 4. The CDR3 DNA sequence: TGCAGCACCGGACTAGCGTCCGGGGAGCTGTTTTTT. It translates to CSTGLASGELFF.

The chain carries TRBV5-5 and TRBJ1-6; 9 bases map to TRBD1. Trimming removed 9 bases from V and 5 bases from J; junction bases left unmatched: 3. Germline V gene sequence: CDR1 SGHKS, CDR2 YYEKEE (reference sequence). The CDR3 length is 13 residues. The DNA for the CDR3 is TGTGCCACGGGACAGGGCGATAATTCACCCCTCCACTTT. Translation: CATGQGDNSPLHF.

The chain uses TRBV27 and TRBJ1-3; possibly TRBD1 for D (5 bases). Germline values: CDR1 MNHEY, CDR2 SMNVEV (reference sequence). V was pared by 4 bases and J by 4 bases, with 14 bases between. The CDR3 is made up of 15 amino acids. As DNA, the CDR3 is TGTGCCAGCAGTTCCCAGGGCGCGCGGGGAAACACCATATATTTT. It specifies CASSSQGARGNTIYF.

This clone came up a few times. V and J are TRBV7-2 and TRBJ2-7; 7 bases agree with TRBD1. CDR3 length equals 15 residues. V lost 5 bases and J lost 3; bases outside the gene matches: 10. Germline-derived CDR1 and CDR2 are SGHTA and FQGNSA. The chain's CDR3 is CASSRDSFFDYEQYF. As DNA, the CDR3 is TGTGCCAGCAGCCGGGACAGCTTTTTCGACTACGAGCAGTACTTC.

The chain recombines TRBV27 with TRBJ1-6, with 8 bases matching TRBD1. Germline values: CDR1 MNHEY, CDR2 SMNVEV (reference sequence). This CDR3 is built from 14 residues. The J segment lost 5 bases and the V segment lost 6 bases, leaving 3 bases of the junction unmatched. CDR3 loop: CASSRQGNNSPLHF. CDR3 DNA sequence: TGTGCCAGCAGCCGACAGGGGAATAATTCACCCCTCCACTTT.

The sample holds a few counts of this clone. V usage is TRBV6-5 and J usage is TRBJ2-7; D ambiguous. The CDR3 is 11 amino acids. V lost 3 bases and J lost 5, with 5 bases in between. Germline V gives CDR1 MNHEY, CDR2 SVGAGI. CDR3 sequence: CASSYLHEQYF. The CDR3 coding sequence is TGTGCCAGCAGTTATCTCCACGAGCAGTACTTC.

The chain uses TRBV10-3 and TRBJ2-4; 9 nucleotides line up with TRBD1. Germline V gives CDR1 ENHRY, CDR2 SYGVKD. The CDR3 is 17 residues long. Trimming removed 6 bases from V and 5 bases from J; junction bases left unmatched: 14. The CDR3 reads CAISPGQGGIAQNIQYF. In DNA form, the CDR3 reads TGTGCCATCAGCCCGGGACAGGGAGGTATCGCCCAAAACATTCAGTACTTC.

This clone was counted between two and nine times. J is TRBJ1-1 and V is TRBV5-4; possibly TRBD1 for D (5 bases). The V end lost 1 base, the J end lost 2 bases, and 12 bases lay between the germline ends. The CDR3 spans 15 residues. From germline, CDR1 is SGHNT and CDR2 YYREEE (reference sequence). CDR3 amino acids: CASSLLDRFNTEAFF. The CDR3 nucleotides read TGTGCCAGCAGCTTGCTCGACAGATTCAACACTGAAGCTTTCTTT. The variable domain in full, with the rest retrieved from reference TRBV5-4 and TRBJ1-1, is ETGVTQSPTHLIKTRGQQVTLRCSSQSGHNTVSWYQQALGQGPQFIFQYYREEENGRGNFPPRFSGLQFPNYSSELNVNALELDDSALYLCASSLLDRFNTEAFFGQGTRLTVV.

The rearrangement joins TRBV5-1 to TRBJ2-7; 8 nucleotides line up with TRBD2. Germline values: CDR1 SGHRS, CDR2 YFSETQ. This CDR3 has 15 residues. The V gene end was trimmed by 4 bases and the J gene end by 6 bases; junction bases not matched to a gene: 12. CDR3 bases: TGCGCCAGCAGCGTGAAGCGGGGGAACCTTCTCGAGCAGTACTTC. Amino acids: CASSVKRGNLLEQYF. Together with reference TRBV5-1 and TRBJ2-7, the CDR3 gives the full variable domain: KAGVTQTPRYLIKTRGQQVTLSCSPISGHRSVSWYQQTPGQGLQFLFEYFSETQRNKGNFPGRFSGRQFSNSRSEMNVSTLELGDSALYLCASSVKRGNLLEQYFGPGTRLTVT.

The CDR3 loop is CASSLGAPHYEQYF. The CDR3 coding sequence is TGTGCCAGCAGCCTAGGGGCGCCCCACTACGAGCAGTACTTC. The V and J genes are TRBV11-2 and TRBJ2-7; possibly TRBD1 for D (5 bases). In germline, CDR1 is SGHAT, CDR2 FQNNGV. The CDR3 covers 14 residues. Deletions cut 5 bases from V and 3 bases from J, with 14 bases between.

Written as DNA, the CDR3 is TGTGCCAGCAGCTTCCCCCGGGACAGGGGGCATGGGGCCAACGTCCTGACTTTC. Translating gives CASSFPRDRGHGANVLTF. V gene TRBV7-3 combines with J gene TRBJ2-6; 12 nucleotides line up with TRBD1. CDR1 and CDR2 (germline): SGHTA, FQGTGA. There are 18 residues in the CDR3. Trimming took 3 bases from V and 3 from J; bases not matched to a gene: 6. The full variable domain, completed using reference TRBV7-3 and TRBJ2-6, is GAGVSQTPSNKVTEKGKYVELRCDPISGHTALYWYRQSLGQGPEFLIYFQGTGAADDSGLPNDRFFAVRPEGSVSTLKIQRTERGDSAVYLCASSFPRDRGHGANVLTFGAGSRLTVL.

V usage is TRBV6-5 and J usage is TRBJ2-1; D perhaps matches TRBD2 (6 bases). The V end lost 6 bases, the J end lost 4 bases, and 16 bases lay between the germline ends. The length of the CDR3 is 15 residues. The germline gives CDR1 MNHEY, CDR2 SVGAGI. Here the CDR3 reads CASRPGATLYNEQFF. The DNA for the CDR3 is TGTGCCAGCAGGCCGGGAGCCACACTATACAATGAGCAGTTCTTC.

The CDR3 loop is CASSLLGGNSPLHF. CDR3 nucleotides: TGTGCCAGCAGTTTATTAGGGGGAAATTCACCCCTCCACTTT. The chain links TRBV27 to TRBJ1-6; D may be TRBD1 (6 bases). The CDR3 extends over 14 amino acids. Trimming pared 1 base from V and 7 bases from J, leaving 8 bases between. CDR1 is MNHEY and CDR2 is SMNVEV in the germline V gene (reference sequence).

The chain has TRBV27 and TRBJ1-5, with 10 bases aligning to TRBD1. This CDR3 is 17 amino acids long. The V gene's germline CDR1 is MNHEY and CDR2 SMNVEV (reference sequence). J gave up 3 bases and V 4 bases, and 9 bases lay outside the gene matches. The CDR3 sequence: CASSSSGTGANNQPQHF. The CDR3 DNA reads TGTGCCAGCAGTTCTTCCGGGACAGGGGCGAACAATCAGCCCCAGCATTTT.

A single count supports this clone. This chain links TRBV7-9 with TRBJ1-6; 9 bases match TRBD1. Trimming took 1 base from V and 10 from J; bases not matched to a gene: 11. The length of the CDR3 is 17 residues. The germline CDR1 and CDR2 sequences are SEHNR and FQNEAQ (reference sequence). CDR3 in DNA: TGTGCCAGCAGCTTAGAGGCTGGGACAGGGAGCGGGTCACCCCTCCACTTT. Its translation is CASSLEAGTGSGSPLHF.

This clone was found a few times. The chain joins TRBV7-9 to TRBJ1-4, with 9 bases aligning to TRBD1. The CDR3 is 16 residues long. Germline V gene lookup returns CDR1 SEHNR and CDR2 FQNEAQ (reference sequence). V shed 6 bases and J 4 bases; nucleotides not matched to a gene: 9. CDR3 amino acids: CASRSSGTGYNEKLFF. In DNA form, the CDR3 reads TGTGCCAGCAGATCATCCGGGACAGGGTATAATGAAAAACTGTTTTTT.

This clone has a handful of counts. The rearrangement joins TRBV2 to TRBJ2-2, with 7 bases identical to TRBD1. V shed 7 bases and J 4 bases; nucleotides not matched to a gene: 9. The CDR3 totals 15 residues. Looked up from germline, CDR1 is SNHLY and CDR2 is FYNNEI. CDR3 sequence (DNA): TGTGCCAGCACCGGGGACAGTCTTTTCACCGGGGAGCTGTTTTTT. Translated: CASTGDSLFTGELFF.

The V call is TRBV2, the J call TRBJ2-2; tentative D call: TRBD1 (5 bases). Deletions cut 5 bases from V and 4 bases from J, with 14 bases between. The CDR3 is 15 residues long. CDR1 is SNHLY, CDR2 FYNNEI, per germline. CDR3 sequence: CASSSLQGSTGELFF. CDR3 DNA sequence: TGTGCCAGCAGTAGCTTGCAGGGCAGCACCGGGGAGCTGTTTTTT.

The CDR3 nucleotides read TGCAGCGTTCGATCAACCGGGACAGCCTCCTACGAGCAGTACTTC. As protein: CSVRSTGTASYEQYF. The genes are TRBV29-1 and TRBJ2-7; 7 nucleotides align to TRBD1. This CDR3 spans 15 amino acids. The J segment lost 0 bases and the V segment lost 5 bases, leaving 10 bases of the junction unmatched. CDR1 is SQVTM and CDR2 is ANQGSEA in the germline V gene.

This clone was seen a single time. The rearrangement links TRBV30 to TRBJ2-2, with D perhaps TRBD1 (6 bases). CDR1 is GTSNPN and CDR2 is SVGIG in the germline V gene (reference sequence). CDR3 length: 14 amino acids. Trimming left V 4 bases short and J 4 bases short, with 13 bases between. Here the CDR3 DNA reads TGTGCCTGGACGGCGCAGGGGCGCACCGGGGAGCTGTTTTTT. It translates to CAWTAQGRTGELFF.

This chain links TRBV12-5 with TRBJ2-5; possibly TRBD2 for D (7 bases). This CDR3 has 18 amino acids. Trimming took 2 bases from V and 5 from J, leaving 24 bases between them. Germline CDR1 reads LGHNT; CDR2 reads FRNRAP. CDR3 sequence: CASGLPRGGASPRETQYF. The CDR3, as DNA: TGTGCTAGTGGTTTGCCGAGGGGGGGGGCGAGCCCGAGGGAGACCCAGTACTTC. The whole variable domain, remainder taken from reference TRBV12-5 and TRBJ2-5, is DARVTQTPRHKVTEMGQEVTMRCQPILGHNTVFWYRQTMMQGLELLAYFRNRAPLDDSGMPKDRFSAEMPDATLATLKIQPSEPRDSAVYFCASGLPRGGASPRETQYFGPGTRLLVL.